The 5 T cell receptor beta chains reported below all come from one sample, sequenced in a study of beta chain features in type 1 diabetes. The investigators reverse transcribed all of the isolated RNA, so they sequenced expressed TCRB transcripts. Some clones are missing from TCRdb's copy, which holds only in-frame ones; the method was immunoSEQ multiplex PCR. The data contain fewer than 500,000 clones, around 13% of them singletons. The sequenced sample consisted of naive CD4+ T cells from blood. The receptors were gathered from a man aged 30-40 years in good health.

This chain links TRBV28 with TRBJ2-5, with 7 bases lining up with TRBD1. The tail of the sequence fits TRBJ2-7 better, so the J call may be wrong. The length of the CDR3 is 14 residues. Germline V gene sequence: CDR1 MDHEN, CDR2 SYDVKM. CDR3 in DNA: TGTGCCAGCAGCCCGGGACAGAGCTCCTACGAGCAGTACTTC. It translates to CASSPGQSSYEQYF.

On this clone: Within the sample, other DNA sequences also encode this same CDR3. J is TRBJ2-6 and V is TRBV7-9; no clear D. CDR3 length: 15 residues. Trimming removed 0 bases at V and 1 base at J, with 4 bases between. Germline-derived CDR1 and CDR2 are SEHNR and FQNEAQ (reference sequence). The DNA of the CDR3 is TGTGCCAGCAGCTTAGCCGGGTCTGGGGCCAACGTCCTGACTTTC. It is translated as CASSLAGSGANVLTF.

This sequence joins TRBV19 and TRBJ2-1; D ambiguous. The CDR3 is made up of 16 amino acids. V was shortened by 4 bases and J by 0 bases, with 13 bases between the two germline ends. Germline CDR1 LNHDA, CDR2 SQIVND (reference sequence). Written as DNA, the CDR3 is TGTGCCAGTAGTACCATGGATTTGAGCTCCTACAATGAGCAGTTCTTC. It encodes CASSTMDLSSYNEQFF.

This clone was counted a few times. This chain joins TRBV7-9 and TRBJ2-5; 10 positions match TRBD1. The germline V gene has CDR1 SEHNR and CDR2 FQNEAQ (reference sequence). The V and J ends lost 5 bases and 1 base, in that order; junction bases with no gene match: 4. The CDR3 covers 15 residues. As DNA, the CDR3 is TGTGCCAGCAGCATGACAGGGGGCCGCCAAGAGACCCAGTACTTC. This sequence encodes CASSMTGGRQETQYF.

This clone was counted a few times. Within the sample, other DNA sequences also encode this same CDR3. This sequence joins TRBV4-3 and TRBJ2-3; D gene ambiguous. The CDR3 covers 13 residues. Germline CDR1 and CDR2: LGHNA and YSLEER. Trimming removed 2 bases at V and 0 bases at J, with 3 bases between. CDR3 in amino acids: CASSQLSTDTQYF. CDR3 DNA: TGCGCCAGCAGCCAACTTAGCACAGATACGCAGTATTTT.